A selection of T cell receptor beta chains follows, all from one sample in a study of OX40 agonist ivuxolimab in advanced cancers. Measured with immunoSEQ multiplex PCR; TCRdb has only the in-frame clones, and not every one. Counted here are about 20,000 clones, 86% occurring once; the ten biggest clones make up approximately 16%. This sample comprised CD4+ or CD8+ T cells sorted from blood, obtained in a trial of the OX40 agonist ivuxolimab. All receptors come from an adult with an advanced solid tumor such as melanoma, head and neck, liver or kidney cancer. Each CDR3 is given with its conserved first and last residue. Each record gives: J gene, clone size, D gene, V gene, CDR3 DNA, CDR3 protein. A D gene is named only where the DNA matches it firmly. Clone size appears in some rows only: once, few, many, or a class for an expanded clone.

TRBJ2-1 NA TRBD2 TRBV10-1 TGCGCCAGCAGCGCCGGTTGGACTAGCGGCAATGAGCAGTTCTTC CASSAGWTSGNEQFF
TRBJ2-3 NA NA TRBV9 TGTGCCAGCACGAGGGGCAACACAGATACGCAGTATTTT CASTRGNTDTQYF
TRBJ2-2 few NA TRBV6-5 TGTGCCAGCAGTTACTCGACGGGGGTGAACACCGGGGAGCTGTTTTTT CASSYSTGVNTGELFF
TRBJ1-5 NA NA TRBV21-1 TGTGCCAGCAGCCATAGGAGGGATAGCAATCAGCCCCAGCATTTT CASSHRRDSNQPQHF
TRBJ1-3 NA NA TRBV4-1 TGCGCCAGCAGCCAAGATAAAGCCGGGGCTGGAAACACCATATATTTT CASSQDKAGAGNTIYF
TRBJ1-1 NA NA TRBV29-1 TGCAGCGTTGATAGAGTTAACACTGAAGCTTTCTTT CSVDRVNTEAFF
TRBJ2-7 NA NA TRBV27 TGTGCCAGCAGCCTTAATCCGGGACGGAACTACGAGCAGTACTTC CASSLNPGRNYEQYF
TRBJ2-2 NA TRBD2 TRBV9 TGTGCCAGCAGCGTAACCCCCGTCCGTGGCGGGAGGGCCTACACCGGGGAGCTGTTTTTT CASSVTPVRGGRAYTGELFF
TRBJ2-1 NA NA TRBV15 TGTGCCACCAGCAGAAGCCTAGGGGGTCGCGATGAGCAGTTCTTC CATSRSLGGRDEQFF
TRBJ1-3 NA NA TRBV7-9 TGTGCCAGCAGCGGCAGGGGCGGGGGGACGGGAAACACCATATATTTT CASSGRGGGTGNTIYF
TRBJ1-4 NA TRBD1 TRBV5-4 TGTGCCAGCAGCTTGGCCGGACAGGGACCTGAAAAACTGTTTTTT CASSLAGQGPEKLFF
TRBJ2-3 NA NA TRBV6-1 TGTGCCAGCGTGGCCGGGACGGGGGGCACAGATACGCAGTATTTT CASVAGTGGTDTQYF
TRBJ1-5 once TRBD1 TRBV6-5 TGTGCCAGCAAAGGAACAGGGGTGGGTCAGCCCCAGCATTTT CASKGTGVGQPQHF
TRBJ2-6 few NA TRBV7-3 TGTGCCAGCAGCTACGACGCTTCTGGGGCCAACGTCCTGACTTTC CASSYDASGANVLTF
TRBJ2-7 NA NA TRBV29-1 TGCAGCGTTGAGCAATCTACGGGGGCGGACGAGCAGTACTTC CSVEQSTGADEQYF
TRBJ1-1 NA NA TRBV6-5 TGTGCCAGCAGGAGCAGAGTCGGCACTGAAGCTTTCTTT CASRSRVGTEAFF
TRBJ1-3 once NA TRBV18 TGTGCCAGCTCACCGACGATTGACAGTGGAAACACCATATATTTT CASSPTIDSGNTIYF
TRBJ1-2 NA NA TRBV15 TGTGCCACCAGCAGAGACAGGAACTATGGCTACACCTTC CATSRDRNYGYTF
TRBJ1-4 NA TRBD1 TRBV19 TGTGCCACCACGGAAACCGGACAGGGACTAGCAACTAATGAAAAACTGTTTTTT CATTETGQGLATNEKLFF
TRBJ1-1 NA NA TRBV6-5 TGTGCCAGCAGTTACTCGGAGTGGGGCACTGAAGCTTTCTTT CASSYSEWGTEAFF
TRBJ1-2 NA TRBD1 TRBV19 TGTGCCAGTACATGGGGACAGGACTATGGCTACACCTTC CASTWGQDYGYTF
TRBJ2-1 few TRBD2 TRBV6-6 TGTGCCAGCACCAAAAAAGCGGGGGGCTACAATGAGCAGTTCTTC CASTKKAGGYNEQFF
TRBJ2-7 NA TRBD2 TRBV5-1 TGCGCCAGCAGCTCGACTAGCGGGGGGTGGGAGCAGTACTTC CASSSTSGGWEQYF
TRBJ2-7 NA NA TRBV7-9 TGTGCCAGCAGCTTAGGGGGGGCAGGTAACGAGCAGTACTTC CASSLGGAGNEQYF
TRBJ1-2 once NA TRBV7-8 TGTGCCAGCAGCCCCGCGGACGTAGTCAGGAAAGGCTACACCTTC CASSPADVVRKGYTF
TRBJ2-2 NA NA TRBV11-2 TGTGCCAGCAGCTTTAAGCCCCAGGGTTCGAACACCGGGGAGCTGTTTTTT CASSFKPQGSNTGELFF
TRBJ2-6 once TRBD1 TRBV9 TGTGCCAGCAGTACTCAGGGGGCTGGGGCCAACGTCCTGACTTTC CASSTQGAGANVLTF
TRBJ2-5 NA NA TRBV5-1 TGCGCCAGCAGCTTGGTGCAGTCCGGAGGGGAGACCCAGTACTTC CASSLVQSGGETQYF
TRBJ1-5 NA NA TRBV19 TGTGCCAGTAGTTCCCGGCCGGACCATCGTGTCCAGCATTTT CASSSRPDHRVQHF
TRBJ1-6 NA NA TRBV10-3 TGTGCCATCAGCTTAGGAGGTGATAATTCACCCCTCCACTTT CAISLGGDNSPLHF
TRBJ2-1 NA TRBD2 TRBV5-4 TGTGCCAGCAGCCCGGGACTAGCGGGGCCATTTTTAAATGAGCAGTTCTTC CASSPGLAGPFLNEQFF
TRBJ2-7 NA NA TRBV20-1 TGCAGCGCTCTGGGTTCCTACGAGCAGTACTTC CSALGSYEQYF
TRBJ1-6 NA NA TRBV6-1 TGTGCCAGCAGTGAACTGCAGAGAAATTCACCCCTCCACTTT CASSELQRNSPLHF
TRBJ2-3 NA NA TRBV5-1 TGCGCCAGCAGCTCTGGGCAGGCCAAGGATACGCAGTATTTT CASSSGQAKDTQYF
TRBJ2-1 NA NA TRBV12-1 TGTGCCAGCAGCTTGGACTACAATGAGCAGTTCTTC CASSLDYNEQFF
TRBJ2-5 NA NA TRBV6-1 TGTGCCAGCACCCTGGACGGGCAGGGGACCCAGTACTTC CASTLDGQGTQYF
TRBJ2-3 NA NA TRBV19 TGTGCCAGTAGTATCTCTGCTAGCACAGATACGCAGTATTTT CASSISASTDTQYF
TRBJ2-3 NA NA TRBV6-6 TGTGCCAGGCTGACCAGCGGAACGAGGGATACGCAGTATTTT CARLTSGTRDTQYF